This T cell receptor (beta chain) is drawn from a study of Ad26.COV2.S vaccination and SARS-CoV-2 variants. Indicated treatment: roughly 20 received Ad26.COV2.S at low or high dose, single or two shots; several received placebo; per-sample allocation not given. Sampling happened 63 days after the first vaccine or placebo injection. Worth noting for this clone: Its target is not known.

General study results and limits: It was reported that spike-specific CD8+ and CD4+ T cell responses were substantially broad after vaccination.

Clones were sequenced by immunoSEQ multiplex PCR, and TCRdb holds only the in-frame ones, with some missing. The table has roughly 350,000 clones, about 89% seen once. This clonotype was obtained from a person aged 18-60 years who received the Ad26.COV2.S COVID-19 vaccine or a placebo. Here the sequenced sample was peripheral blood, taken in a trial of Ad26.COV2.S vaccine versus placebo.

CDR3 DNA sequence: TGTGCCAGTAGTACCCGACAGGGGACCTACAATGAGCAGTTCTTC. As protein: CASSTRQGTYNEQFF. V is TRBV19 and J is TRBJ2-1, with TRBD1 matching 8 bases. The CDR3 contains 15 residues. In germline, CDR1 is LNHDA, CDR2 SQIVND (reference sequence). Unmatched junction bases numbered 4, after V lost 4 bases and J lost 2 bases.